This T cell receptor beta chain originates from a study of T cell responses to AZD1222 COVID-19 vaccine. On this clone: Its antigen is still unknown.

Per the germline V gene, CDR1 is LNHNV and CDR2 is YYDKDF (reference sequence). The CDR3 covers 18 residues. The V and J ends lost 5 bases and 4 bases respectively, with 24 bases between them. Whole-study results and caveats: It was only a handful of AZD1222 recipients who were seropositive at baseline. Most donors were white British, females outnumbered males, and clonal diversity was possibly underestimated. Nearly half of spike-specific TCRs reportedly target variant regions that are unmutated in the B.1.351 and B.1.1.7 variants. Spike-specific TCR breadth and depth were elevated following two AZD1222 doses.

TCRdb keeps only in-frame clones here, not all; method: immunoSEQ multiplex PCR. The sample has tens of thousands of clones, 80% seen once. This chain connects TRBV15 to TRBJ1-5; no definite D call. This TCR was recovered from an adult who received the AZD1222 COVID-19 vaccine. The specimen comprised peripheral blood, sampled 28 days after the second AZD1222 dose. CDR3 in amino acids: CATSVLYNERAKNQPQHF. Here the CDR3 DNA reads TGTGCCACCAGCGTACTGTACAACGAGAGAGCTAAGAATCAGCCCCAGCATTTT.